The 21 T cell receptor beta chains reported below all come from one sample, sequenced in a study of CD8 T cells in ankylosing spondylitis. TCRdb re-derived calls from the 5' RACE reads in MiXCR, one entry per CDR3 protein. This table holds about 130,000 distinct CDR3 sequences, approximately 10% found once. Sequencing was carried out using blood, either unsorted or a sorted T cell fraction (not recorded which). Receptors were obtained from a male donor with ankylosing spondylitis or in good health (not recorded which).

This clonotype came up many times. CDR3 nucleotides: TGTGCCAGCAGTTTTTCCCCCTCTGGGGCCAACGTCCTGACTTTC. As protein: CASSFSPSGANVLTF. This rearrangement joins TRBV12-3 or TRBV12-4 to TRBJ2-6; D not resolved. Between the trimmed V and J ends, which lost 3 bases and 0 bases, there was a span of 6 bases. The length of the CDR3 is 15 residues.

This clonotype was seen ten or more times. This chain links TRBV29-1 with TRBJ2-6, with 7 bases fitting TRBD1. V trimming: 5 bases; J trimming: 2 bases; junction bases outside the gene matches: 9. The CDR3 is 16 residues long. Germline-derived CDR1 and CDR2 are SQVTM and ANQGSEA. CDR3 sequence reads: CSVNPGGNAGANVLTF. For the CDR3, the DNA is TGCAGCGTTAACCCAGGGGGAAATGCTGGGGCCAACGTCCTGACTTTC.

V and J are TRBV18 and TRBJ2-1; D gene uncertain. Germline CDR1 reads KGHSH; CDR2 reads LQKENI. The CDR3 sequence is 14 residues long. V lost 3 bases and J lost 5, with 11 bases in between. CDR3 residues: CASSPLRTHNEQFF. CDR3 nucleotide sequence: TGTGCCAGCTCACCCCTTAGGACCCACAATGAGCAGTTCTTC.

In this sample, this clonotype turned up a few times. This chain links TRBV6-1 with TRBJ2-5; TRBD2 aligns across 8 bases. The CDR3 runs 14 residues. V gave up 5 bases and J gave up 2 bases; unmatched junction bases: 4. Looked up from germline, CDR1 is MNHNS and CDR2 is SASEGT. In DNA, the CDR3 is TGTGCCAGCAGTCCGGGAGGGCCACAAGAGACCCAGTACTTC. This sequence encodes CASSPGGPQETQYF.

This clonotype was counted once. The chain joins TRBV24-1 to TRBJ2-7; perhaps D is TRBD1 or TRBD2 (5 bases each). The germline CDR1 and CDR2 sequences are KGHDR and SFDVKD. Trimming pared 4 bases from V and 3 bases from J, leaving 12 bases between. The CDR3 totals 14 residues. The CDR3 protein is CATSETGRNYEQYF. CDR3 nucleotide sequence: TGTGCCACCAGTGAAACGGGGCGTAACTACGAGCAGTACTTC.

The chain's CDR3 is CASSQTGFGTEAFF. The CDR3, as DNA: TGTGCCAGCAGTCAAACAGGGTTCGGGACTGAAGCTTTCTTT. The chain recombines TRBV25-1 with TRBJ1-1, with D maybe TRBD1 (6 bases). The V gene lost 5 bases and the J gene lost 5 bases, with 15 bases spanning the gap. CDR3 size: 14 residues. Germline V CDR1 and CDR2: MGHDK, SYGVNS.

This clonotype was counted ten times or more. The V and J genes are TRBV5-5 and TRBJ2-1; D gene ambiguous. Trimming shortened V by 2 bases and J by 0 bases, and 9 bases separated the two germline ends. The CDR3 has 15 amino acids. The germline V gene has CDR1 SGHKS and CDR2 YYEKEE (reference sequence). As DNA, the CDR3 is TGTGCCAGCAGCTTTGCCTCGAGCTCCTACAATGAGCAGTTCTTC. It specifies CASSFASSSYNEQFF.

In its sample, this clonotype was seen many times. CDR3 residues: CSAPGSFNTGELFF. In DNA, the CDR3 is TGCAGTGCTCCAGGGTCGTTCAACACCGGGGAGCTGTTTTTT. The chain joins TRBV20-1 to TRBJ2-2, with a weak D call TRBD1 (5 bases). Germline CDR1 DFQATT, CDR2 SNEGSKA (reference sequence). V lost 5 bases to trimming and J lost 2 bases, with 12 bases between them. The CDR3 is 14 residues long.

This clonotype was seen ten or more times. The chain employs TRBV12-3 or TRBV12-4 and TRBJ2-5; D might be TRBD1 (5 bases). This CDR3 has 13 residues. The V end was cut by 6 bases, the J end by 2 bases, with 10 bases between. The CDR3 DNA reads as TGTGCCAGCAGATATGACAGTCAAGAGACCCAGTACTTC. The encoded protein is CASRYDSQETQYF.

This clonotype was picked up many times. This sequence joins TRBV7-9 and TRBJ1-2, with D perhaps matching TRBD1 (5 bases). Trimming took 5 bases from V and 4 from J, leaving 11 bases between them. The CDR3 is 13 residues long. Germline V gene sequence: CDR1 SEHNR, CDR2 FQNEAQ (reference sequence). The CDR3 DNA reads TGTGCCAGCAGCCAACCGGGGGTCTATGGCTACACCTTC. It is translated as CASSQPGVYGYTF.

This chain links TRBV15 with TRBJ2-6; tentative D call: TRBD2 (5 bases). Trimming removed 2 bases at V and 0 bases at J, with 8 bases between. The CDR3 loop spans 16 amino acids. Per germline, CDR1 LNHNV and CDR2 YYDKDF (reference sequence). The CDR3 is CATSRSRGSGANVLTF. CDR3 DNA sequence: TGTGCCACCAGCAGATCCCGGGGCTCTGGGGCCAACGTCCTGACTTTC.

This clonotype was recorded many times. This chain joins TRBV12-3 or TRBV12-4 and TRBJ2-7; D is tentatively TRBD1 or TRBD2 (5 bases each). V gave up 3 bases and J gave up 2 bases, with 17 bases separating them. The CDR3 consists of 16 residues. The CDR3 sequence is CASSLRDGRATYEQYF. DNA of the CDR3: TGTGCCAGCAGTTTGAGGGATGGCAGGGCAACCTACGAGCAGTACTTC.

This clonotype turned up a few times. CDR3 residues: CASSSARQITYNEQFF. CDR3 coding DNA: TGTGCCAGCAGCTCCGCCCGACAGATCACCTACAATGAGCAGTTCTTC. J is TRBJ2-1 and V is TRBV5-5; D possibly corresponds to TRBD1 (5 bases). V shed 3 bases and J shed 2 bases, with 15 bases lying between them. The CDR3 runs to 16 residues. CDR1 is SGHKS and CDR2 is YYEKEE in the germline V gene (reference sequence).

The chain employs TRBV21-1 and TRBJ2-7. TRBV21-1 is an annotated pseudogene. The CDR3 loop spans 13 amino acids. DNA for the CDR3: TGTGCCAGCAGCGCGTATAGCTACTACGAGCAGTACTTC. This translates into CASSAYSYYEQYF.

As to this clonotype: This may come from a read error, since a much larger clone is one base off. The rearrangement uses TRBV6-5 and TRBJ2-1; TRBD1 matches at 11 bases. The V gene's germline CDR1 is MNHEY and CDR2 SVGAGI. The CDR3 is 17 amino acids. Here the CDR3 reads CASSYASGTGGDNEHFF. DNA for the CDR3: TGTGCCAGCAGTTACGCGAGCGGGACAGGGGGGGACAATGAGCATTTCTTC.

The genes are TRBV21-1 and TRBJ2-7; TRBD1 reflects the table's D call only, with no check against the DNA. TRBV21-1 is recorded as a pseudogene. This CDR3 is built from 19 residues. The CDR3 DNA follows: TGTGCCAGCAGCAAAACCGCTGCGTTTTTACAGGGGCTGGACTACGAGCAGTACTTC. This translates into CASSKTAAFLQGLDYEQYF.

This clonotype was recorded many times. J is TRBJ2-7 and V is TRBV15; no definite D call. The CDR3 loop spans 14 amino acids. V shed 0 bases and J shed 4 bases, with 10 bases lying between them. The germline V gene has CDR1 LNHNV and CDR2 YYDKDF (reference sequence). CDR3 sequence (DNA): TGTGCCACCAGCAGAGAGAAAGTCGAGTACGAGCAGTACTTC. Translation: CATSREKVEYEQYF.

This clonotype was detected many times. The chain uses TRBV9 and TRBJ2-3, with a possible D match to TRBD2 (6 bases). The CDR3 spans 17 residues. V dropped 3 bases and J dropped 6 bases, with 23 bases sitting between them. The germline CDR1 and CDR2 sequences are SGDLS and YYNGEE. The CDR3 protein is CASSGGEHPTFRDTQYF. The CDR3 coding sequence is TGTGCCAGCAGCGGGGGGGAGCACCCCACTTTCCGGGATACGCAGTATTTT.

Only a few counts were recorded for this clonotype. The junction and the germline gene differ at one end; a read error may be behind it. V gene TRBV10-2 combines with J gene TRBJ2-2, with D possibly matching TRBD2 (5 bases). This CDR3 is built from 14 residues. From germline, CDR1 is WSHSY and CDR2 SAAADI. The DNA of the CDR3 is TGCGCCAGCAGTGTACAAGGTTTGACCGGGGATCTGTTTTTT. It encodes CASSVQGLTGDLFF.

This clonotype showed up many times. CDR3 nucleotide sequence: TGCGCCAGCAGCTTGGAGGCAGGGTCTGGAAACACCATATATTTT. Translated, it gives CASSLEAGSGNTIYF. The V call is TRBV5-1, the J call TRBJ1-3, with a tentative D call TRBD1 (5 bases). Per the germline V gene, CDR1 is SGHRS and CDR2 is YFSETQ. This CDR3 contains 15 residues. Deletions cut 0 bases from V and 1 base from J, with 8 bases between.

There are many counts of this clonotype. The V call is TRBV20-1, the J call TRBJ2-2; 7 bases fit TRBD2. The germline gives CDR1 DFQATT, CDR2 SNEGSKA (reference sequence). The V segment lost 0 bases and the J segment 5 bases; nucleotides outside the gene matches: 12. CDR3 length equals 17 residues. CDR3 bases: TGCAGTGCTAGAGAAGGAACGGCCAGCGGGAATACCGGGGAGCTGTTTTTT. Its protein product is CSAREGTASGNTGELFF.